A selection of T cell receptor beta chains follows, all from one sample in a study of T cells in localized non-small cell lung cancer. The assay was immunoSEQ multiplex PCR, and TCRdb's table has in-frame clones only and misses some. The sample carries around 55,000 clones, more than 75% recorded once. The material was PBMCs, obtained before any cancer treatment. The source of these receptors is a female donor with stage II lung adenocarcinoma. Each CDR3 is given with its conserved first and last residue. The D gene is left open where the match is weak. A clone size is listed for some rows: how often the clone was seen (once, few, many), or a class if it is expanded.

size	D	V	length	J	CDR3	DNA
NA	NA	TRBV5-4	14	TRBJ1-4	CASSFDRRNEKLFF	TGTGCCAGCAGCTTTGACAGGAGAAATGAAAAACTGTTTTTT
NA	NA	TRBV10-3	17	TRBJ2-1	CAISPFSLRHSYNEQFF	TGTGCCATCAGTCCCTTCTCGCTCCGGCACTCCTACAATGAGCAGTTCTTC
few	NA	TRBV13	15	TRBJ1-1	CASSSAGIGGTEAFF	TGTGCCAGCAGCTCCGCGGGGATCGGCGGCACTGAAGCTTTCTTT
NA	TRBD1	TRBV5-1	16	TRBJ1-2	CASSLEGTGSSYGYTF	TGCGCCAGCAGCTTGGAGGGGACAGGTAGTAGCTATGGCTACACCTTC
NA	NA	TRBV2	13	TRBJ1-2	CANPVGLAGGYTF	TGTGCCAACCCAGTGGGTCTGGCGGGGGGCTACACCTTC
NA	NA	TRBV27	15	TRBJ2-2	CASSLLGAYTGELFF	TGTGCCAGCAGCCTTCTGGGGGCCTACACCGGGGAGCTGTTTTTT
NA	TRBD2	TRBV6-1	15	TRBJ2-2	CASNGLAGGGGELFF	TGTGCCAGCAATGGACTAGCGGGGGGTGGCGGGGAGCTGTTTTTT
NA	NA	TRBV4-1	20	TRBJ2-3	CASSQDPAEPVGENTDTQYF	TGCGCCAGCAGCCAAGATCCCGCGGAACCCGTCGGGGAGAACACAGATACGCAGTATTTT
NA	NA	TRBV29-1	13	TRBJ2-1	CSVETVTSNEQFF	TGCAGCGTTGAAACAGTGACCTCCAATGAGCAGTTCTTC
NA	TRBD2	TRBV7-6	16	TRBJ2-5	CASSPLGAGGRETQYF	TGTGCCAGCAGCCCGCTGGGGGCGGGGGGGCGCGAGACCCAGTACTTC
NA	TRBD1	TRBV5-1	17	TRBJ1-1	CASSPGQGARVNTEAFF	TGCGCCAGCAGCCCAGGACAGGGGGCTAGGGTGAACACTGAAGCTTTCTTT
once	NA	TRBV6-6	16	TRBJ2-4	CASSYYRTEAKNIQYF	TGTGCCAGCAGTTACTACCGGACAGAAGCCAAAAACATTCAGTACTTC
NA	NA	TRBV5-3	12	TRBJ1-2	CARSSGRFGYTF	TGTGCCAGAAGCTCGGGACGTTTTGGCTACACCTTC
NA	TRBD1	TRBV29-1	16	TRBJ2-2	CSVEGKTGRATGELFF	TGCAGCGTTGAAGGGAAGACAGGGCGTGCCACCGGGGAGCTGTTTTTT
NA	NA	TRBV5-1	14	TRBJ2-2	CASSLQGNTGELFF	TGCGCCAGCAGCCTGCAGGGGAACACCGGGGAGCTGTTTTTT
NA	NA	TRBV7-9	14	TRBJ1-3	CASLVGRAGNTIYF	TGTGCCTCCCTGGTAGGCAGGGCTGGAAACACCATATATTTT
NA	NA	TRBV28	15	TRBJ1-1	CASSLPRPVGAEAFF	TGTGCCAGCAGCCTCCCACGGCCAGTTGGCGCTGAAGCTTTCTTT
NA	NA	TRBV18	18	TRBJ1-1	CASSPKREAWGMNTEAFF	TGTGCCAGCTCACCAAAAAGAGAAGCTTGGGGGATGAACACTGAAGCTTTCTTT
NA	TRBD2	TRBV29-1	17	TRBJ2-3	CSVMGLAGGKSTDTQYF	TGCAGCGTCATGGGACTAGCGGGGGGGAAAAGCACAGATACGCAGTATTTT
NA	NA	TRBV18	12	TRBJ2-7	CASSPSDYEQYF	TGTGCCAGCTCGCCATCCGACTACGAGCAGTACTTC
NA	TRBD1	TRBV6-1	13	TRBJ1-2	CASEGTAYYGYTF	TGTGCCAGCGAAGGGACAGCTTACTATGGCTACACCTTC
NA	TRBD1	TRBV6-6	12	TRBJ1-1	CASTPLQGAFVF	TGTGCCAGCACCCCTTTACAGGGGGCCTTTGTCTTT
few	NA	TRBV7-6	13	TRBJ1-5	CASSHADQGTQHF	TGTGCCAGCAGCCACGCTGACCAGGGAACCCAGCATTTT
NA	NA	TRBV5-1	14	TRBJ2-5	CASSLDAGSETQYF	TGCGCCAGCAGCTTGGATGCAGGGTCGGAGACCCAGTACTTC
NA	NA	TRBV5-1	14	TRBJ2-1	CASSLGLGSNEQFF	TGCGCCAGCAGCTTGGGACTAGGGTCTAATGAGCAGTTCTTC
NA	TRBD2	TRBV4-2	17	TRBJ2-1	CASSQALAGSSYNEQFF	TGTGCCAGCAGCCAAGCCCTAGCGGGGAGCTCCTACAATGAGCAGTTCTTC
NA	NA	TRBV6-5	13	TRBJ2-7	CASKPQGKGEQYF	TGTGCCAGCAAACCTCAGGGGAAAGGCGAGCAGTACTTC
NA	NA	TRBV30	14	TRBJ1-6	CAWSVLAGRSPLHF	TGTGCCTGGAGTGTTTTGGCAGGGAGATCACCCCTCCACTTT
NA	NA	TRBV6-1	13	TRBJ2-7	CASSPGLGYEQYF	TGTGCCAGCAGTCCGGGACTGGGCTACGAGCAGTACTTC
NA	TRBD1	TRBV29-1	12	TRBJ1-1	CSVEQGGPEAFF	TGCAGCGTTGAACAGGGGGGCCCTGAAGCTTTCTTT
NA	TRBD1	TRBV9	14	TRBJ1-6	CASSPGQYNSPLHF	TGTGCCAGCAGCCCGGGACAGTATAATTCACCCCTCCACTTT
NA	TRBD1	TRBV5-6	13	TRBJ1-5	CASSVTGRQPQHF	TGTGCCAGCAGCGTGACAGGGAGGCAGCCCCAGCATTTT
once	NA	TRBV19	17	TRBJ2-6	CASSVQGGSSGANVLTF	TGTGCCAGTAGTGTCCAGGGTGGTAGCTCTGGGGCCAACGTCCTGACTTTC
NA	NA	TRBV4-2	15	TRBJ1-1	CASSQDWTIPPEAFF	TGTGCCAGCAGCCAAGATTGGACAATCCCTCCTGAAGCTTTCTTT
NA	TRBD1	TRBV6-1	13	TRBJ2-7	CASKGTASYEQYF	TGTGCCAGCAAGGGGACAGCCTCCTACGAGCAGTACTTC
once	NA	TRBV7-8	13	TRBJ1-6	CASSPAVNSPLHF	TGTGCCAGCAGCCCGGCCGTAAATTCACCCCTCCACTTT
NA	NA	TRBV9	16	TRBJ2-2	CASSVVGSTNTGELFF	TGTGCCAGCAGCGTAGTGGGGAGTACGAACACCGGGGAGCTGTTTTTT
NA	NA	TRBV4-1	15	TRBJ1-1	CASSGLIELNTEAFF	TGCGCCAGCAGCGGACTCATAGAGCTGAACACTGAAGCTTTCTTT
NA	NA	TRBV2	16	TRBJ1-6	CASSQTRTAGISPLHF	TGTGCCAGCAGCCAAACAAGGACAGCGGGAATTTCACCCCTCCACTTT
NA	TRBD1	TRBV9	15	TRBJ1-1	CASSVTGGMNTEAFF	TGTGCCAGCAGCGTCACAGGGGGAATGAACACTGAAGCTTTCTTT